These 19 T cell receptor beta chains were sequenced from one sample in a study of beta chain features in type 1 diabetes. Expressed TCRB transcripts got sequenced, as all isolated RNA was reverse transcribed. The assay was immunoSEQ multiplex PCR, and TCRdb's table has in-frame clones only and misses some. The sample records about 300,000 clones, 7% to 9% being singletons. The specimen was central memory CD4+ T cells from blood. All receptors come from a woman under 30 in good health.

This clone was counted a few times. The junction departs from the called germline gene at one end, perhaps through a read error. This chain connects TRBV7-2 to TRBJ2-7; 8 bases map to TRBD1. Germline loops: CDR1 SGHTA, CDR2 FQGNSA. The CDR3 sequence is 13 residues long. The chain's CDR3 is CASSHGQGYEQYF. The CDR3 nucleotides are TGCGCCAGCAGCCATGGACAGGGCTACGAGCAGTACTTC.

The CDR3 loop is CASSLRTRADTQYF. In nucleotides, the CDR3 is TGTGCCAGCAGCTTAAGGACTAGAGCAGATACGCAGTATTTT. The chain is built from TRBV7-8 and TRBJ2-3; 7 nucleotides agree with TRBD2. From germline, CDR1 is SGHVS and CDR2 FQNEAQ. The CDR3 consists of 14 residues. Trimming at V came to 2 bases and at J to 4 bases, leaving 3 bases not matched to a gene. Full variable domain (outside the CDR3, taken from reference TRBV7-8 and TRBJ2-3): GAGVSQSPRYKVAKRGQDVALRCDPISGHVSLFWYQQALGQGPEFLTYFQNEAQLDKSGLPSDRFFAERPEGSVSTLKIQRTQQEDSAVYLCASSLRTRADTQYFGPGTRLTVL.

The table lists this clone with a few counts. V usage is TRBV6-4 and J usage is TRBJ2-2; D remains unclear. Trimming shortened V by 4 bases and J by 3 bases, and 9 bases separated the two germline ends. CDR3 size: 14 residues. In germline, CDR1 is MRHNA, CDR2 SNTAGT. The CDR3 protein is CASSVGIYTGELFF. CDR3 sequence (DNA): TGTGCCAGCAGTGTGGGGATATACACCGGGGAGCTGTTTTTT.

The chain couples TRBV2 to TRBJ2-2, with TRBD2 identical over 7 bases. The J segment lost 1 base and the V segment lost 4 bases, leaving 9 bases of the junction unmatched. Germline CDR1 SNHLY, CDR2 FYNNEI. CDR3 length: 17 residues. In nucleotides, the CDR3 is TGTGCCAGCAGTGGACTAGCCGAACTTCGGAACACCGGGGAGCTGTTTTTT. Amino acids: CASSGLAELRNTGELFF.

This clone was seen only a few times. The V and J genes are TRBV7-2 and TRBJ2-1; 8 nucleotides agree with TRBD1. Germline V gene sequence: CDR1 SGHTA, CDR2 FQGNSA. Unmatched junction bases numbered 1, after V lost 5 bases and J lost 10 bases. The CDR3 spans 11 residues. The CDR3 nucleotides are TGTGCCAGCAGCCCAGGGGGCGAGCAGTTCTTC. Encoded protein: CASSPGGEQFF.

This chain links TRBV18 with TRBJ1-4; no firm D call. The CDR3 is 12 residues long. V was cut by 3 bases and J by 11 bases, with 10 bases left in between. Germline V gene data show CDR1 as KGHSH and CDR2 as LQKENI. Here the CDR3 DNA reads TGTGCCAGCTCACCCTCCGCCGAGAAACTGTTTTTT. Its translation is CASSPSAEKLFF.

The rearrangement joins TRBV2 to TRBJ1-2, with 9 bases matching TRBD1. The CDR3 loop spans 12 amino acids. Losses at the gene ends were 9 bases for V and 8 bases for J; bases not matched to a gene: 7. Germline V gene sequence: CDR1 SNHLY, CDR2 FYNNEI. The CDR3 DNA sequence: TGTGCCAGTACACAGGGGGCAAGCGGCTACACCTTC. Translation: CASTQGASGYTF.

This clone was seen at least ten times. This chain joins TRBV28 and TRBJ1-1; TRBD1 matches 7 bases. In germline, CDR1 is MDHEN, CDR2 SYDVKM. Trimming took 5 bases from V and 4 from J; bases not matched to a gene: 7. The CDR3 runs 14 residues. Written as DNA, the CDR3 is TGTGCCAGCAGTGGCCAGACAGGGAGCACTGAAGCTTTCTTT. Its protein is CASSGQTGSTEAFF.

The chain carries TRBV28 and TRBJ2-5; perhaps D is TRBD1 or TRBD2 (5 bases each). V lost 2 bases, J lost 1 base, and 11 bases lay in between. This CDR3 has 15 residues. The germline gives CDR1 MDHEN, CDR2 SYDVKM. CDR3 nucleotide sequence: TGTGCCAGCAGTTTAAGGACGGGGCTCCAAGAGACCCAGTACTTC. The encoded protein is CASSLRTGLQETQYF.

This clone has more than one count but fewer than ten. The chain has TRBV7-3 and TRBJ2-1, with D perhaps TRBD1 (5 bases). The germline V gene has CDR1 SGHTA and CDR2 FQGTGA. Trimming left V 5 bases short and J 5 bases short, with 16 bases between. The CDR3 has 15 residues. As DNA, the CDR3 is TGTGCCAGCAGCCAGGTGGGTGACAGCCACAATGAGCAGTTCTTC. It is translated as CASSQVGDSHNEQFF.

This chain connects TRBV7-9 to TRBJ2-6; D gene uncertain. The ends were cut back, 5 bases at V and 0 bases at J, with 5 bases in the middle. The germline CDR1 and CDR2 sequences are SEHNR and FQNEAQ (reference sequence). This CDR3 spans 14 amino acids. CDR3 loop: CASSPFSGANVLTF. The CDR3 nucleotides are TGTGCCAGCAGCCCCTTCTCTGGGGCCAACGTCCTGACTTTC.

This clone was observed a handful of times. J is TRBJ2-5 and V is TRBV5-4; a weak D match, TRBD2 (6 bases). V was trimmed by 0 bases and J by 2 bases, leaving 11 bases between them. Germline V gene data show CDR1 as SGHNT and CDR2 as YYREEE (reference sequence). There are 15 residues in the CDR3. CDR3 DNA: TGTGCCAGCAGCTTGGGGGGGGACTTGCAAGAGACCCAGTACTTC. Its translation: CASSLGGDLQETQYF.

This clone was observed a handful of times. This chain connects TRBV7-2 to TRBJ2-7, with D unresolved. V lost 5 bases and J 6 bases, leaving 11 bases between the germline ends. Germline V gene lookup returns CDR1 SGHTA and CDR2 FQGNSA. The CDR3 sequence is 12 residues long. The CDR3 reads CASSIQHGEQYF. The CDR3 DNA follows: TGTGCCAGCAGCATTCAGCACGGCGAGCAGTACTTC.

A few counts support this clone. The rearrangement uses TRBV5-4 and TRBJ2-7; 9 bases map to TRBD2. The germline CDR1 and CDR2 sequences are SGHNT and YYREEE (reference sequence). Trimming removed 4 bases from V and 5 bases from J; junction bases left unmatched: 10. CDR3 size: 15 residues. The CDR3 loop reads CASSPYSGSSHEQYF. Here the CDR3 DNA reads TGTGCCAGCAGCCCTTATAGCGGGAGTAGCCACGAGCAGTACTTC.

This chain uses TRBV6-5 with TRBJ1-2, with 10 bases that match TRBD1. The CDR3 extends over 15 amino acids. Germline V CDR1 and CDR2: MNHEY, SVGAGI. The V and J ends lost 8 bases and 4 bases, in that order; junction bases with no gene match: 10. Here the CDR3 DNA reads TGTGCCAGCCGGTCCGGGACAGGGGTGACCTATGGCTACACCTTC. Protein product: CASRSGTGVTYGYTF.

This clone came up a few times. This chain uses TRBV2 with TRBJ2-7; D possibly corresponds to TRBD2 (6 bases). CDR3 size: 14 residues. Trimming cost V 4 bases and J 0 bases, with 10 bases left between them. The germline V gene encodes CDR1 SNHLY and CDR2 FYNNEI. DNA of the CDR3: TGTGCCAGCAGTGCGGAGGACTACTCCTACGAGCAGTACTTC. Translation gives CASSAEDYSYEQYF.

V usage is TRBV4-2 and J usage is TRBJ1-5; D might be TRBD1 (5 bases). Germline values: CDR1 LGHNA, CDR2 YNFKEQ. This CDR3 spans 14 amino acids. Trimming took off 5 bases at V and 2 bases at J, with 10 bases between the two ends. CDR3 nucleotide sequence: TGTGCCAGCAGCGATACAGGAGGCAATCAGCCCCAGCATTTT. It codes for CASSDTGGNQPQHF.

In its sample, this clone was seen a few times. The chain has TRBV4-3 and TRBJ2-5; 9 bases are a match to TRBD2. The ends lost 0 bases at V and 5 bases at J; junction bases unmatched: 7. The CDR3 length is 16 residues. Germline V gives CDR1 LGHNA, CDR2 YSLEER. The CDR3, as DNA: TGCGCCAGCAGCCAAGATCGCGGGGGGGCCGGGGAGACCCAGTACTTC. Its protein product is CASSQDRGGAGETQYF.

For this clone: Sequence at one end of the junction differs from germline and may be a read error. The chain links TRBV18 to TRBJ1-4; 11 nucleotides agree with TRBD1. Looked up from germline, CDR1 is KGHSH and CDR2 is LQKENI. CDR3 size: 16 residues. The chain's CDR3 is CASSPPGTGGNVKLFF. Written as DNA, the CDR3 is TGTGCCAGCTCACCACCCGGGACAGGGGGAAATGTAAAACTGTTTTTT.